These T cell receptor beta chains were read from a single sample in a study of T cell responses to AZD1222 COVID-19 vaccine. Only in-frame clones appear in the TCRdb table, and some are missing; sequencing was by immunoSEQ multiplex PCR. Of tens of thousands of clones listed, roughly 93% are singletons. The source was peripheral blood, collected on day 0 of AZD1222 vaccination. These receptors all stem from an adult in good health. Both conserved end residues are trimmed from each CDR3. Only part of the rows carry a size: once, few, many, or a class if the clone is expanded.

TRBV6-4	13	.	ASSLDRGEKDTQY
TRBV7-2	12	few	ASSSPFRGYGYT
TRBV6-1	13	few	ASSEDPTAYNEQF
TRBV18	10	.	ASSPNSYEQY
TRBV5-1	12	.	ASSLGGFPEKLF
TRBV3-1/TRBV3-2	14	.	ASSQDPVGTGNTIY
TRBV18	13	.	ASSPGLAVKETQY
TRBV3-1/TRBV3-2	14	.	ASSQSRLGKMGEQY
TRBV5-1	11	many	ASSTTRNTEAF
TRBV19	12	.	ASSIGGSQETQY
TRBV12-5	11	.	ARRGSVADTQY
TRBV6-5	13	.	ASSYSGRLGQPQH
TRBV6-5	13	.	ASSYSLRAGTEAF
TRBV7-2	14	.	ASSARLAGGHNEQF
TRBV4-3	13	.	ASSQEYRNADTQY
TRBV5-1	13	.	ASSQLGVSQETQY
TRBV7-9	12	.	ASSLRGRENTIY
TRBV6-5	12	.	ASSSESLNYGYT
TRBV12-3/TRBV12-4	11	once	ASRAGPNTEAF
TRBV6-4	14	.	ASSYSWTSSTDTQY
TRBV7-9	12	.	ASSLENRGAGYT
TRBV3-1/TRBV3-2	14	.	ASSQDFSPGSTEAF
TRBV4-1	12	.	ASSQAQGSYEQY
TRBV10-3	13	few	AISESFGGGQPQH